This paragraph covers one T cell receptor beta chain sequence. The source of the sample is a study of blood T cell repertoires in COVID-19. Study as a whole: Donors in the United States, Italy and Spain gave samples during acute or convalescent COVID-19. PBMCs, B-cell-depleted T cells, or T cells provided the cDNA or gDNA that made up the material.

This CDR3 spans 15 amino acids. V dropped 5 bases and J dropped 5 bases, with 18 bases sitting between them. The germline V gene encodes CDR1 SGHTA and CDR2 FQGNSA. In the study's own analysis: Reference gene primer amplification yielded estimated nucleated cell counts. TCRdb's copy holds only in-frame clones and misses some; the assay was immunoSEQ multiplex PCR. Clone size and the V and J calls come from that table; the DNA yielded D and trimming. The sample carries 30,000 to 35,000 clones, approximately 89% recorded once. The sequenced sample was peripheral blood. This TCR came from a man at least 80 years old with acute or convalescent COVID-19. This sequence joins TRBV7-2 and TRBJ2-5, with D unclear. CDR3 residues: CASSPELRRRETQYF. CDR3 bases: TGTGCCAGCAGCCCCGAGCTCCGGAGACGGGAGACCCAGTACTTC.